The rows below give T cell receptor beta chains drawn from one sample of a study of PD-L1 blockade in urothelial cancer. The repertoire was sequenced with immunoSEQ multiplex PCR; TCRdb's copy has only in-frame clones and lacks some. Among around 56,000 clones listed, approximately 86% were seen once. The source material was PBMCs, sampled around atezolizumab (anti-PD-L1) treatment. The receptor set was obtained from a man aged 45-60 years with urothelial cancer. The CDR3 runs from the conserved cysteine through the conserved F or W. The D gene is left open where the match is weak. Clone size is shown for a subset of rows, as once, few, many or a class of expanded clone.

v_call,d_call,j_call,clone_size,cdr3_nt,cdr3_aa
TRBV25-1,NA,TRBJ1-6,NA,TGTGCCAGCAGTGTCACCGGGGCCTATAATTCACCCCTCCACTTT,CASSVTGAYNSPLHF
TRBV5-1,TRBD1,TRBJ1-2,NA,TGCGCCAGCAGCTTGGGACAGGGCGGCTATGGCTACACCTTC,CASSLGQGGYGYTF
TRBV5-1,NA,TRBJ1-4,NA,TGCGCCAGCAGCTTCAGAGGGCTGGATAATGAAAAACTGTTTTTT,CASSFRGLDNEKLFF
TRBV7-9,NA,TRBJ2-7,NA,TGTGCCAGCAGCTTAGGAGGGCCGGTGGAGGACTTC,CASSLGGPVEDF
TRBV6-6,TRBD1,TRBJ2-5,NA,TGTGCCAGCAGTTCCTACAGGGGAGAGACCCAGTACTTC,CASSSYRGETQYF
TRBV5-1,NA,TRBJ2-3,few,TGCGCCAGCAGCTTGCTAAGCGGGGATACGCAGTATTTT,CASSLLSGDTQYF
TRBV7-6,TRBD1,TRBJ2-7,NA,TGTGCCAGCAGCTTAGTCGCAGGAGGATATGAGGGGGCCGAGCAGTACTTC,CASSLVAGGYEGAEQYF
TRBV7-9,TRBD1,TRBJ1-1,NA,TGTGCCAGCAGCCCGGACAGGGCAAGTACTGAAGCTTTCTTT,CASSPDRASTEAFF
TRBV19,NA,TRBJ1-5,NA,TGTGCCAGTCACCCAGGGCGGTTCGGCAATCAGCCCCAGCATTTT,CASHPGRFGNQPQHF
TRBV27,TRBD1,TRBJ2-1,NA,TGTGCCAGCAGTCCCGACAGGGTTGGTGAGCAGTTCTTC,CASSPDRVGEQFF
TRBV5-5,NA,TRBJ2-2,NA,TGTGCCAGCAGCTTGGCCGGGAACACCGGGGAGCTGTTTTTT,CASSLAGNTGELFF
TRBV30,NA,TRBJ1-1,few,TGTGCCTGGAGGGCTGGACAGATTAACACTGAAGCTTTCTTT,CAWRAGQINTEAFF
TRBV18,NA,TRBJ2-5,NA,TGTGCCAGCTCACCACCGCACCAGGCGTATGAGACCCAGTACTTC,CASSPPHQAYETQYF
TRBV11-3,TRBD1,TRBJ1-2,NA,TGTGCCAGCAGCGCACAGGGGGCTCTAGCTAACTATGGCTACACCTTC,CASSAQGALANYGYTF
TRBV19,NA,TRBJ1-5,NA,TGTGCCAGTAGCAAAGCGGGGAACCCCAATCAGCCCCAGCATTTT,CASSKAGNPNQPQHF
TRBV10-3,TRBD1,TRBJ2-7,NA,TGTGCCATCAGTGATCCCGGGACAGGTTCTACCTACGAGCAGTACTTC,CAISDPGTGSTYEQYF